One sample yielded the 25 T cell receptor beta chains listed below, sequenced in a study of monozygotic twins with inflammatory bowel disease. TCRdb reprocessed the 5' RACE reads; each CDR3 protein has one entry and no DNA is given. The ten most abundant clones cover 2.5% to 3% of a sample with approximately 160,000 distinct CDR3 sequences. Sequencing was carried out using blood. These TCRs come from a human donor with ulcerative colitis or Crohn's disease, or a healthy co-twin of an affected twin (not recorded which).

The J gene is TRBJ1-5, the V gene TRBV6-5. Germline lookup yields CDR1 MNHEY and CDR2 SVGAGI. The CDR3 contains 17 residues. The CDR3 reads CASSYLAGIGSNQPQHF.

This chain uses TRBV6-5 with TRBJ2-1; there is no DNA to check the TCRdb D call of TRBD2. Looked up from germline, CDR1 is MNHEY and CDR2 is SVGAGI. CDR3 length equals 19 residues. This chain's CDR3 is CASSYPQGSGRTSYNEQFF.

The CDR3 sequence is CSVLGDSHGYTF. The chain recombines TRBV29-1 with TRBJ1-2; there is no DNA to check the TCRdb D call of TRBD1. The CDR3 loop spans 12 amino acids. The germline V gene has CDR1 SQVTM and CDR2 ANQGSEA.

This chain uses TRBV24-1 with TRBJ1-5; lacking DNA, the TRBD1 call made by TCRdb goes unchecked. CDR3 length equals 13 residues. Germline V gives CDR1 KGHDR, CDR2 SFDVKD. CDR3 sequence reads: CAVGGALDQPQHF.

This sequence joins TRBV6-5 and TRBJ1-1; TCRdb's assignment of TRBD1 cannot be checked, as there is no DNA. Germline V lookup: CDR1 MNHEY, CDR2 SVGAGI. The CDR3 contains 15 residues. The CDR3 sequence: CASSLTRQVYTEAFF.

The chain joins TRBV5-6 to TRBJ1-5. The V gene's germline CDR1 is SGHDT and CDR2 YYEEEE. This CDR3 has 13 residues. CDR3 amino acids: CASSNDGNQPQHF.

V usage is TRBV2 and J usage is TRBJ2-7. Germline CDR1 reads SNHLY; CDR2 reads FYNNEI. CDR3 length: 11 amino acids. This chain's CDR3 is CASSHLNPAYF.

This chain links TRBV2 with TRBJ2-1; TCRdb lists TRBD2, though no DNA is available to test this call. CDR3 length: 18 residues. CDR1 and CDR2 (germline): SNHLY, FYNNEI. The CDR3 spells CASSPGIAVLVSYNEQFF.

The chain couples TRBV9 to TRBJ1-1; as DNA is missing, the TRBD1 call by TCRdb cannot be tested. The CDR3 sequence is 15 residues long. From germline, CDR1 is SGDLS and CDR2 YYNGEE. The CDR3 here is CASTPGGDRNTEAFF.

J is TRBJ2-1 and V is TRBV7-2; checking the TCRdb D call of TRBD1 is not possible without DNA. Germline CDR1 reads SGHTA; CDR2 reads FQGNSA. The length of the CDR3 is 15 residues. CDR3 amino acids: CASSLARDRANEQFF.

The V and J genes are TRBV28 and TRBJ2-7; with no DNA, the TCRdb D assignment of TRBD1 cannot be verified. In germline, CDR1 is MDHEN, CDR2 SYDVKM. The CDR3 contains 15 residues. CDR3 loop: CASSPPVSYFYEQYF.

The chain uses TRBV6-1 and TRBJ2-3; lacking DNA, the TRBD2 call made by TCRdb goes unchecked. CDR1 is MNHNS and CDR2 is SASEGT in the germline V gene. This CDR3 region has 14 residues. CDR3 sequence: CASSQASATDTQYF.

V usage is TRBV21-1 and J usage is TRBJ1-1. TRBV21-1 is listed as a pseudogene. The CDR3 covers 15 residues. The CDR3 sequence is CASSHEESRNTEAFF.

V usage is TRBV4-1 and J usage is TRBJ2-5; as DNA is missing, the TRBD2 call by TCRdb cannot be tested. The CDR3 is 16 residues long. Germline V CDR1 and CDR2: MGHRA, YSYEKL. This chain's CDR3 is CASSQGPGGFSETQYF.

The chain has TRBV6-5 and TRBJ2-1. CDR3 size: 15 residues. Germline assignment: CDR1 MNHEY and CDR2 SVGAGI. The CDR3 reads CASSYRLAEYNEQFF.

CDR3 amino acids: CASSQLAGAGGELFF. This chain uses TRBV27 with TRBJ2-2; without DNA, the TCRdb call of TRBD2 cannot be checked. The CDR3 is made up of 15 amino acids. Germline values: CDR1 MNHEY, CDR2 SMNVEV (reference sequence).

The V call is TRBV21-1, the J call TRBJ1-5. TRBV21-1 is deemed a pseudogene. This CDR3 spans 17 amino acids. CDR3 loop: CASSTHGTAVSNQPQHF.

The chain uses TRBV20-1 and TRBJ2-1; TCRdb designates TRBD1, a call that cannot be tested without DNA. The CDR3 sequence is 15 residues long. Germline CDR1 and CDR2: DFQATT and SNEGSKA (reference sequence). The CDR3 loop reads CSARAGPSSYNEQFF.

This chain connects TRBV19 to TRBJ2-5; TCRdb's assignment of TRBD2 cannot be checked, as there is no DNA. There are 14 residues in the CDR3. Germline V gene data show CDR1 as LNHDA and CDR2 as SQIVND (reference sequence). The chain's CDR3 is CASSIGRDQETQYF.

The rearrangement uses TRBV12-3 or TRBV12-4 and TRBJ2-5. CDR3 size: 14 residues. CDR3 in amino acids: CASSPHRQEETQYF.

The chain has TRBV29-1 and TRBJ1-1; TCRdb picks TRBD1, but there is no DNA to check that call. Germline values: CDR1 SQVTM, CDR2 ANQGSEA. The CDR3 is 13 residues long. CDR3 sequence reads: CSVAGQANTEAFF.

V and J are TRBV29-1 and TRBJ2-7; the TCRdb call, TRBD2, lacks DNA for checking. CDR3 length: 12 amino acids. Germline lookup yields CDR1 SQVTM and CDR2 ANQGSEA. The CDR3 region is CSVLSGPYEQYF.

This sequence joins TRBV7-9 and TRBJ2-7; without DNA, the TCRdb call of TRBD2 cannot be checked. CDR1 and CDR2 from the germline V gene are SEHNR and FQNEAQ (reference sequence). The CDR3 has 14 amino acids. CDR3 sequence: CASSLGGPSYEQYF.

This rearrangement joins TRBV4-1 to TRBJ2-7; no DNA is available, so the TRBD2 call from TCRdb remains unchecked. The CDR3 runs to 18 residues. CDR1 is MGHRA and CDR2 is YSYEKL in the germline V gene. The CDR3 loop is CASSPGWLAGGTYSEQYF.

The chain employs TRBV2 and TRBJ1-1; TCRdb's D call, TRBD1, is unchecked because there is no DNA. Germline lookup yields CDR1 SNHLY and CDR2 FYNNEI. The CDR3 loop spans 16 amino acids. The CDR3 sequence: CASSLDRDRTRTEAFF.